The 13 T cell receptor beta chains below all came from one sample that was sequenced in a study of Ad26.COV2.S vaccination and SARS-CoV-2 variants. Treatment reported: 15 to 20 received Ad26.COV2.S at low or high dose, single or two shots; 5 received placebo; per-sample allocation not given. Sampling took place 63 days after the first vaccine or placebo injection. TCRdb's copy holds only in-frame clones and misses some; the assay was immunoSEQ multiplex PCR. The sample consists of about 350,000 clones, approximately 90% of them appearing once. The sequencing here drew on peripheral blood, taken in a trial of Ad26.COV2.S vaccine versus placebo. The receptors come from a person between 18 and 60 years old who received the Ad26.COV2.S COVID-19 vaccine or a placebo.

J is TRBJ2-5 and V is TRBV25-1; 9 bases are a match to TRBD2. The length of the CDR3 is 15 residues. V shed 0 bases and J 5 bases; nucleotides not matched to a gene: 4. Germline values: CDR1 MGHDK, CDR2 SYGVNS. In DNA, the CDR3 is TGTGCCAGCAGTGAATATTCTAGCGGGATGGAGACCCAGTACTTC. Protein product: CASSEYSSGMETQYF.

The V and J genes are TRBV7-3 and TRBJ2-6, with 9 nucleotides matching TRBD1. The CDR3 is 15 amino acids. J lost 9 bases, V lost 5 bases, and 8 bases had no gene match. Per the germline V gene, CDR1 is SGHTA and CDR2 is FQGTGA. The CDR3 DNA sequence: TGTGCCAGCAGCAAACCGGGACAGGGAGGCAACGTCCTGACTTTC. Translated, it gives CASSKPGQGGNVLTF.

The J gene is TRBJ2-7, the V gene TRBV4-1, with 7 bases matching TRBD1. The CDR3 sequence is 16 residues long. CDR1 and CDR2 (germline): MGHRA, YSYEKL. Losses at the gene ends were 4 bases for V and 5 bases for J; bases not matched to a gene: 14. For the CDR3, the DNA is TGCGCCAGCAGCCTAGAGCCTGCGACAGGGTTCGACGAGCAGTACTTC. Translation gives CASSLEPATGFDEQYF.

V gene TRBV27 combines with J gene TRBJ1-2; D call uncertain. Germline V lookup: CDR1 MNHEY, CDR2 SMNVEV (reference sequence). Trimming left V 6 bases short and J 5 bases short, with 10 bases between. This CDR3 is built from 12 residues. The CDR3 DNA reads TGTGCCAGCAGGGGCGACTTATATGGCTACACCTTC. Encoded protein: CASRGDLYGYTF.

About this clone itself: Different DNA sequences within this sample yield the same CDR3. This chain connects TRBV28 to TRBJ2-3; no definite D call. Germline CDR1 reads MDHEN; CDR2 reads SYDVKM. The germline V and J ends were trimmed by 3 bases and 3 bases, with 1 base remaining between them. CDR3 length equals 11 residues. CDR3 residues: CASSFTDTQYF. The CDR3 DNA reads as TGTGCCAGCAGTTTTACAGATACGCAGTATTTT.

The chain joins TRBV19 to TRBJ1-2; D uncertain. The V gene lost 5 bases and the J gene lost 4 bases, with 11 bases spanning the gap. Germline CDR1 LNHDA, CDR2 SQIVND (reference sequence). The CDR3 spans 13 residues. The DNA of the CDR3 is TGTGCCAGTAGTTCGGGCACCTCCTATGGCTACACCTTC. The encoded protein is CASSSGTSYGYTF.

This clone is a singleton in its sample. J is TRBJ2-3 and V is TRBV28; D not resolved. In germline, CDR1 is MDHEN, CDR2 SYDVKM. The CDR3 has 12 residues. Trimming stripped 5 bases from V and 3 bases from J, with 6 bases between. CDR3 nucleotide sequence: TGTGCCAGCAGTGCAGGAACAGATACGCAGTATTTT. This translates into CASSAGTDTQYF.

This sequence joins TRBV12-3 or TRBV12-4 and TRBJ1-4, with D maybe TRBD1 (5 bases). V was shortened by 0 bases and J by 7 bases, with 6 bases between the two germline ends. The CDR3 loop spans 13 amino acids. CDR3 loop: CASSLAGGEKLFF. The CDR3 DNA reads as TGTGCCAGCAGTTTAGCCGGGGGTGAAAAACTGTTTTTT.

The rearrangement links TRBV12-5 to TRBJ2-5; D gene uncertain. CDR3 size: 15 residues. V was clipped by 0 bases and J by 1 base, with 9 bases between them. Germline V gene sequence: CDR1 LGHNT, CDR2 FRNRAP. CDR3 sequence reads: CASGLVTHGQETQYF. The CDR3 DNA reads as TGTGCTAGTGGTTTGGTTACGCACGGCCAAGAGACCCAGTACTTC.

The V call is TRBV5-1, the J call TRBJ1-2, with D possibly TRBD1 on 5 matching bases. The CDR3 loop spans 13 amino acids. CDR1 and CDR2 (germline): SGHRS, YFSETQ. The V end was cut by 4 bases, the J end by 4 bases, with 11 bases between. The chain's CDR3 is CASSPGTIYGYTF. The CDR3 region has the DNA TGCGCCAGCAGCCCCGGGACGATCTATGGCTACACCTTC.

As regards this clone: Germline is not matched at one junction end, which may reflect a read error. The chain recombines TRBV7-7 with TRBJ2-2; 12 positions agree with TRBD2. From germline, CDR1 is SSHAT and CDR2 FNYEAQ (reference sequence). There are 15 residues in the CDR3. The CDR3, as DNA: TGTGCTAGCAGCCGACTAGCGGGGGCCATCGGGGAGCTGTTTTTT. As protein: CASSRLAGAIGELFF.

The chain joins TRBV5-1 to TRBJ1-1; 8 bases line up with TRBD1. Losses at the gene ends were 0 bases for V and 2 bases for J; bases not matched to a gene: 3. The CDR3 has 15 residues. Germline CDR1 reads SGHRS; CDR2 reads YFSETQ. CDR3 residues: CASSLGTGGNTEAFF. CDR3 nucleotide sequence: TGCGCCAGCAGCTTGGGCACAGGGGGTAACACTGAAGCTTTCTTT.

The chain joins TRBV24-1 to TRBJ1-4, with D perhaps TRBD1 (6 bases). The CDR3 is 12 residues long. Germline lookup yields CDR1 KGHDR and CDR2 SFDVKD. Deletions cut 5 bases from V and 7 bases from J, with 7 bases between. The CDR3, as DNA: TGTGCCACCAGTGCGGACAGTGAAAAACTGTTTTTT. Encoded protein: CATSADSEKLFF.